This T cell receptor beta chain was sequenced in a study of T cell responses to AZD1222 COVID-19 vaccine. Findings and caveats of the study: Scientists sampled the repertoires only once the peak T cell response had passed. Donors were chiefly white British, with a greater number of females, and clonal diversity was perhaps underestimated. It was only five to seven AZD1222 recipients who were seropositive at baseline. Spike was spanned by vaccine-associated CD4 TCRs, with dominance at 160-218 and 743-854.

Profiled with immunoSEQ multiplex PCR; TCRdb holds only in-frame clones, not every one. This table holds 210,000 or so clones, 90% to 95% found once. This clone has a single count. As yet, its antigen is unknown. The CDR3 totals 14 residues. In germline, CDR1 is SEHNR, CDR2 FQNEAQ (reference sequence). The V end was cut by 4 bases, the J end by 6 bases, with 15 bases between. The clonotype originates from an adult in good health. Sequencing used peripheral blood, obtained on day 0 of MenACWY control vaccination. The V call is TRBV7-9, the J call TRBJ1-1; the D gene is possibly TRBD1 (5 bases). DNA for the CDR3: TGTGCCAGCAGCTCGCAAAGTGGGGGGGCTGAAGCTTTCTTT. Protein product: CASSSQSGGAEAFF.